A single sample is the source of the 9 T cell receptor beta chains below, sequenced in a study of cytomegalovirus exposure and HLA in healthy donors. The PCR contained 60 Vbeta and 13 Jbeta primers. Some clones are missing from TCRdb's copy, which holds only in-frame ones; the method was immunoSEQ multiplex PCR. Seen here are 150,000 or so clones, 80% observed once, and the top ten hold 2% to 2.5%. The sample taken for sequencing was PBMCs. The receptors originated from a man in his fifties in good health and CMV-seronegative.

The CDR3 DNA reads TGTGCCAGCAGAATTGGGACTGCATTTTTTTGGGACGAGCAGTACTTC. The encoded protein is CASRIGTAFFWDEQYF. V gene TRBV2 combines with J gene TRBJ2-7; possible D gene TRBD2, 6 bases. Germline-derived CDR1 and CDR2 are SNHLY and FYNNEI. This CDR3 contains 16 residues. Trimming took 6 bases from V and 5 from J, leaving 23 bases between them. The full variable domain, its missing parts supplied by reference TRBV2 and TRBJ2-7, is EPEVTQTPSHQVTQMGQEVILRCVPISNHLYFYWYRQILGQKVEFLVSFYNNEISEKSEIFDDQFSVERPDGSNFTLKIRSTKLEDSAMYFCASRIGTAFFWDEQYFGPGTRLTVT.

DNA of the CDR3: TGCGCCAGCAGCCATAACCCCGGAGACTACAATGAGCAGTTCTTC. This encodes CASSHNPGDYNEQFF. The chain couples TRBV4-1 to TRBJ2-1; D not certain. The V end lost 3 bases, the J end lost 3 bases, and 12 bases lay between the germline ends. CDR3 length: 15 amino acids. Germline values: CDR1 MGHRA, CDR2 YSYEKL.

The chain is built from TRBV6-5 and TRBJ2-7; D remains unclear. The CDR3 length is 13 residues. Germline loops: CDR1 MNHEY, CDR2 SVGAGI. Trimming took off 0 bases at V and 6 bases at J, with 9 bases between the two ends. CDR3 amino acids: CASSYSSLGEQYF. DNA of the CDR3: TGTGCCAGCAGTTACTCGAGCCTAGGCGAGCAGTACTTC.

The rearrangement uses TRBV9 and TRBJ1-4; 9 nucleotides match TRBD1. Losses at the gene ends were 3 bases for V and 8 bases for J; bases not matched to a gene: 8. Germline CDR1 is SGDLS and CDR2 is YYNGEE. The CDR3 runs 15 residues. The CDR3 loop reads CASSATGGKEEKLFF. The CDR3 coding sequence is TGTGCCAGCAGCGCGACAGGGGGGAAGGAAGAAAAACTGTTTTTT.

This clone was recorded once. CDR3 sequence: CASSLTPLTSVPNEQFF. As DNA, the CDR3 is TGTGCCAGCAGCTTAACTCCCTTGACTTCGGTTCCCAATGAGCAGTTCTTC. The chain has TRBV7-6 and TRBJ2-1; D is unclear. V dropped 2 bases and J dropped 6 bases, with 20 bases sitting between them. The CDR3 is 17 amino acids. CDR1 and CDR2 (germline): SGHVS, FNYEAQ.

This clone was picked up one time. The chain is built from TRBV6-1 and TRBJ1-5; 7 bases are a match to TRBD1. The germline V gene encodes CDR1 MNHNS and CDR2 SASEGT. V trimming: 7 bases; J trimming: 3 bases; junction bases outside the gene matches: 9. The CDR3 length is 15 residues. CDR3 loop: CASIPGQILNQPQHF. The CDR3 DNA is TGTGCCAGCATTCCGGGACAGATCCTCAATCAGCCCCAGCATTTT.

As regards this clone: In the same sample, other DNA sequences code for this CDR3. The chain links TRBV19 to TRBJ2-7, with TRBD1 matching 8 bases. V lost 3 bases and J lost 7; bases outside the gene matches: 11. CDR1 is LNHDA and CDR2 is SQIVND in the germline V gene (reference sequence). CDR3 size: 15 residues. CDR3 coding DNA: TGTGCCAGTAGTATCAGCGGTCAGGGGGCGAGGGAGCAGTACTTC. This sequence encodes CASSISGQGAREQYF.

The gene calls are TRBV5-1 and TRBJ2-7; 10 bases agree with TRBD2. Unmatched junction bases numbered 7, after V lost 0 bases and J lost 7 bases. This CDR3 is built from 15 residues. Germline V lookup: CDR1 SGHRS, CDR2 YFSETQ. CDR3 protein: CASSLVLAGVREQYF. The CDR3 coding sequence is TGCGCCAGCAGCTTGGTTCTAGCGGGAGTTCGGGAGCAGTACTTC.

The chain links TRBV6-4 to TRBJ1-1; D possibly corresponds to TRBD1 (6 bases). With 5 bases removed from V and 4 bases from J, the gap between germline ends came to 11 bases. CDR1 is MRHNA and CDR2 is SNTAGT in the germline V gene. This CDR3 is 13 amino acids long. The CDR3 DNA is TGTGCCAGCAGTCTCGGGACAAGCACTGAAGCTTTCTTT. Translation gives CASSLGTSTEAFF.